Listed below are T cell receptor beta chains from one sample, sequenced in a study of blood T cell repertoires in COVID-19. Libraries were prepared by immunoSEQ multiplex PCR; TCRdb keeps only in-frame clonotypes and omits some of them. The table shows 180,000 or so clones, with around 80% occurring only once. The sequenced material came from PBMCs or T cells enriched from blood (not recorded which). These receptors were collected from a man aged 55 to 69 who had been exposed to COVID-19. Each CDR3 is given with its conserved first and last residue. D genes are given only for firm matches. Only part of the rows carry a size: once, few, many, or a class if the clone is expanded.

len: 15; d_gene: TRBD1; v_gene: TRBV4-2; j_gene: TRBJ2-3; abundance: NA; CDR3nt: TGTGCCAGCAGCCCGGGACAGGGTAGCACAGATACGCAGTATTTT; CDR3aa: CASSPGQGSTDTQYF
len: 16; d_gene: TRBD2; v_gene: TRBV5-4; j_gene: TRBJ2-5; abundance: NA; CDR3nt: TGTGCCAGCAGGCCATCCTCTAGCGGACCCTCAGGGACCCAGTACTTC; CDR3aa: CASRPSSSGPSGTQYF
len: 15; d_gene: TRBD2; v_gene: TRBV14; j_gene: TRBJ2-2; abundance: NA; CDR3nt: TGTGCCAGCAGCTTAAGACTAGCGGCCACCGGGGAGCTGTTTTTT; CDR3aa: CASSLRLAATGELFF
len: 14; d_gene: NA; v_gene: TRBV29-1; j_gene: TRBJ2-2; abundance: NA; CDR3nt: TGCAGCGTGGAACAGGGACAAGGGCCCGGGGAGCTGTTTTTT; CDR3aa: CSVEQGQGPGELFF
len: 12; d_gene: NA; v_gene: TRBV28; j_gene: TRBJ1-1; abundance: NA; CDR3nt: TGTGCCGGAGGCGGGGCCACGGGGCGAGCTTTCTTT; CDR3aa: CAGGGATGRAFF
len: 14; d_gene: TRBD1; v_gene: TRBV6-2/TRBV6-3; j_gene: TRBJ2-7; abundance: NA; CDR3nt: TGTGCCAGCAGCCGGGGACAGGGACTATACGAGCAGTACTTC; CDR3aa: CASSRGQGLYEQYF
len: 16; d_gene: NA; v_gene: TRBV28; j_gene: TRBJ1-1; abundance: NA; CDR3nt: TGTGCCAGCAGTTCTTCCCGGGGGGCCCGGAACACTGAAGCTTTCTTT; CDR3aa: CASSSSRGARNTEAFF
len: 11; d_gene: NA; v_gene: TRBV19; j_gene: TRBJ2-7; abundance: NA; CDR3nt: TGTGCCAGTAGTAACGGTCGCGAGCAGTACTTC; CDR3aa: CASSNGREQYF
len: 15; d_gene: TRBD2; v_gene: TRBV9; j_gene: TRBJ2-1; abundance: NA; CDR3nt: TGTGCCAGCAGCGTAGGGACTAGCGGGAGTCATGAGCAGTTCTTC; CDR3aa: CASSVGTSGSHEQFF
len: 14; d_gene: NA; v_gene: TRBV30; j_gene: TRBJ2-7; abundance: NA; CDR3nt: TGTGCCTGGAGTGTATCCTACGGTTCCTACGAGCAGTACTTC; CDR3aa: CAWSVSYGSYEQYF
len: 14; d_gene: TRBD1; v_gene: TRBV6-5; j_gene: TRBJ2-7; abundance: NA; CDR3nt: TGTGCCAGCACCCTGGACAGGAGCTCCTACGAGCAGTACTTC; CDR3aa: CASTLDRSSYEQYF
len: 13; d_gene: NA; v_gene: TRBV3-1/TRBV3-2; j_gene: TRBJ2-5; abundance: NA; CDR3nt: TGTGCCAGCAGCCAAGATCTCATGGGCGCCCAGTACTTC; CDR3aa: CASSQDLMGAQYF
len: 17; d_gene: TRBD1; v_gene: TRBV27; j_gene: TRBJ1-6; abundance: NA; CDR3nt: TGTGCCAGCAGTTTATCGGGGACAGGGAGCAACGACTCACCCCTCCACTTT; CDR3aa: CASSLSGTGSNDSPLHF
len: 15; d_gene: NA; v_gene: TRBV5-8; j_gene: TRBJ1-4; abundance: NA; CDR3nt: TGTGCCAGCAGGAACAGACAGGCTGCTAATGAAAAACTGTTTTTT; CDR3aa: CASRNRQAANEKLFF
len: 13; d_gene: TRBD1; v_gene: TRBV25-1; j_gene: TRBJ2-5; abundance: once; CDR3nt: TGTGCCAGCAGGAGGACAGGTGATGAGACCCAGTACTTC; CDR3aa: CASRRTGDETQYF
len: 18; d_gene: TRBD2; v_gene: TRBV6-6; j_gene: TRBJ2-1; abundance: NA; CDR3nt: TGTGCCAGCAGTCCTAGACCGGGACTAGCGGGTGGGAACAATGAGCAGTTCTTC; CDR3aa: CASSPRPGLAGGNNEQFF
len: 17; d_gene: TRBD1; v_gene: TRBV4-1; j_gene: TRBJ1-1; abundance: NA; CDR3nt: TGCGCCAGCAGCCAAACCTCCCAGGGGGCGCAGGGACATGAAGCTTTCTTT; CDR3aa: CASSQTSQGAQGHEAFF
len: 13; d_gene: NA; v_gene: TRBV30; j_gene: TRBJ1-2; abundance: NA; CDR3nt: TGTGCCTGGGGTAGAGGACAGCACTATGGCTACACCTTC; CDR3aa: CAWGRGQHYGYTF
len: 13; d_gene: TRBD2; v_gene: TRBV28; j_gene: TRBJ2-7; abundance: NA; CDR3nt: TGTGCCAGCAGTTTTGGGGGAGGGTACGAGCAGTACTTC; CDR3aa: CASSFGGGYEQYF
len: 15; d_gene: TRBD2; v_gene: TRBV27; j_gene: TRBJ2-1; abundance: NA; CDR3nt: TGTGCCAGCAGTTTCCTTCCGACTAGCACCGATGAGCAGTTCTTC; CDR3aa: CASSFLPTSTDEQFF
len: 18; d_gene: TRBD2; v_gene: TRBV19; j_gene: TRBJ2-1; abundance: NA; CDR3nt: TGTGCCAGTAGTATACCGGGACTAGCGGGATCGACCTACAATGAGCAGTTCTTC; CDR3aa: CASSIPGLAGSTYNEQFF
len: 14; d_gene: NA; v_gene: TRBV7-8; j_gene: TRBJ2-7; abundance: few; CDR3nt: TGTGCCAGCAGCTTAGTCCCAGGGGCCTACGAGCAGTACTTC; CDR3aa: CASSLVPGAYEQYF
len: 13; d_gene: NA; v_gene: TRBV14; j_gene: TRBJ2-3; abundance: NA; CDR3nt: TGTGCCAGCAGCTGGCGGAGTTCAGATACGCAGTATTTT; CDR3aa: CASSWRSSDTQYF
len: 17; d_gene: TRBD1; v_gene: TRBV28; j_gene: TRBJ1-2; abundance: few; CDR3nt: TGTGCCAGCAGTTCGGGACAGGGGAAAGGGTTCGGCTATGGCTACACCTTC; CDR3aa: CASSSGQGKGFGYGYTF
len: 15; d_gene: TRBD2; v_gene: TRBV4-1; j_gene: TRBJ2-7; abundance: NA; CDR3nt: TGCGCCAGCAGCCAAGACTCTAGCGGGATCTACGAGCAGTACTTC; CDR3aa: CASSQDSSGIYEQYF
len: 18; d_gene: NA; v_gene: TRBV18; j_gene: TRBJ2-1; abundance: few; CDR3nt: TGTGCCAGCTCACCACCCCTGACTGACCTTAGCTCCTACAATGAGCAGTTCTTC; CDR3aa: CASSPPLTDLSSYNEQFF
len: 11; d_gene: NA; v_gene: TRBV5-1; j_gene: TRBJ2-1; abundance: few; CDR3nt: TGCGCCAGCAGCATACTGAACGAGCAGTTCTTC; CDR3aa: CASSILNEQFF
len: 17; d_gene: TRBD2; v_gene: TRBV7-6; j_gene: TRBJ2-1; abundance: NA; CDR3nt: TGTGCCAGCAACATCGTGCCCCGGCTAGCGGGGGGGGATGAGCAGTTCTTC; CDR3aa: CASNIVPRLAGGDEQFF
len: 18; d_gene: NA; v_gene: TRBV27; j_gene: TRBJ1-6; abundance: NA; CDR3nt: TGTGCCAGCAGTTTAGAGTCCTGGGGAGCCCGGGGTAATTCACCCCTCCACTTT; CDR3aa: CASSLESWGARGNSPLHF
len: 15; d_gene: NA; v_gene: TRBV27; j_gene: TRBJ1-1; abundance: once; CDR3nt: TGTGCCAGCAGTCCCTCTGGACTAGATAACACTGAAGCTTTCTTT; CDR3aa: CASSPSGLDNTEAFF
len: 17; d_gene: NA; v_gene: TRBV10-2; j_gene: TRBJ2-2; abundance: NA; CDR3nt: TGCGCCAGCAGTGAAAACCGGGCCACAGCGGACACCGGGGAGCTGTTTTTT; CDR3aa: CASSENRATADTGELFF
len: 19; d_gene: TRBD2; v_gene: TRBV14; j_gene: TRBJ2-1; abundance: NA; CDR3nt: TGTGCCAGCAGCCAAGACCCGCCCGGGGCAGCGGGAGGGTACAATGAGCAGTTCTTC; CDR3aa: CASSQDPPGAAGGYNEQFF
len: 15; d_gene: NA; v_gene: TRBV11-2; j_gene: TRBJ2-3; abundance: NA; CDR3nt: TGTGCCAGCAGCTCGACCGGGACGGGAGTAAAGACGCAGTATTTT; CDR3aa: CASSSTGTGVKTQYF
len: 13; d_gene: NA; v_gene: TRBV27; j_gene: TRBJ2-1; abundance: NA; CDR3nt: TGTGCCAGCAAGGGGGTCTCCTACAATGAGCAGTTCTTC; CDR3aa: CASKGVSYNEQFF
len: 13; d_gene: NA; v_gene: TRBV12-3/TRBV12-4; j_gene: TRBJ1-5; abundance: NA; CDR3nt: TGTGCCAGCAGTTTGGCCCCCTGGCAGCCCCAGCATTTT; CDR3aa: CASSLAPWQPQHF
len: 16; d_gene: TRBD1; v_gene: TRBV6-1; j_gene: TRBJ2-7; abundance: NA; CDR3nt: TGTGCCAGCAGTGAAGCGCCGGGACAGATAACCTACGAGCAGTACTTC; CDR3aa: CASSEAPGQITYEQYF